This T cell receptor (beta chain) was profiled in a study of blood T cell repertoires in COVID-19. Method: immunoSEQ multiplex PCR; TCRdb's copy keeps in-frame clones and lacks some. This table holds approximately 280,000 clones, around 90% found once. V dropped 4 bases and J dropped 0 bases, with 10 bases sitting between them. Looked up from germline, CDR1 is LGHNA and CDR2 is YSLEER. The CDR3 has 16 residues. This sequence originates from a woman younger than 35 with acute COVID-19. The chain uses TRBV4-3 and TRBJ2-6; D gene unclear. The sequenced material came from PBMCs or T cells enriched from blood (not recorded which). CDR3 sequence: CASSRGVASGANVLTF. The CDR3 bases are TGCGCCAGCAGCCGTGGAGTGGCCTCTGGGGCCAACGTCCTGACTTTC.